This is a list of T cell receptor beta chains from one sample in a study of blood T cells in healthy people across ages. TCRdb fed the 5' RACE reads into MiXCR, producing one record per CDR3 protein. The sample records some 1.6 million distinct CDR3 sequences, about 31% being singletons. Sequenced input: blood. These receptors were collected from a woman aged 25 to 39 in good health. Both conserved end residues are part of each CDR3. Each record gives: V gene, J gene, clone size, D gene, CDR3 DNA, CDR3 protein. A D gene is named only where the DNA matches it firmly. Some rows mark clone size as missing; the rest say once, few, many or name a class of expanded clone.

TRBV7-2	TRBJ1-4	few	.	TGTGCCAGCAGCTTAGGGGTCGAAAAACTGTTTTTT	CASSLGVEKLFF
TRBV14	TRBJ2-7	.	.	TGTGCCAGCAGCCCCCGCCCGTGGAGCAATTACGAGCAGTACTTC	CASSPRPWSNYEQYF
TRBV20-1	TRBJ2-3	.	TRBD1	TGCAGTGCTAGACCGAAACGGGGGACAGGGATTCTGGATACGCAGTATTTT	CSARPKRGTGILDTQYF
TRBV6-6	TRBJ2-1	.	TRBD2	TGTGCCAGCAGGTCACTAGCGGCCGACTCGGGATACAATGAGCAGTTCTTC	CASRSLAADSGYNEQFF
TRBV10-1	TRBJ1-4	.	TRBD1	TGCGCCAGCAGTTCTCCCGCGGGGACAGGGATTGAAAAACTGTTTTTT	CASSSPAGTGIEKLFF
TRBV9	TRBJ1-2	.	TRBD1	TGTGCCAGCAGCGCCGGACAGGCTAACTATGGCTACACCTTC	CASSAGQANYGYTF
TRBV27	TRBJ2-3	.	TRBD2	TGTGCCAGCAGTGGAGCGGGGAGGCTAGATACGCAGTATTTT	CASSGAGRLDTQYF
TRBV20-1	TRBJ2-5	.	TRBD2	TGCAGTGCCCCCTGGATAGCGGGAGTCAATGAGCAGTACTTC	CSAPWIAGVNEQYF
TRBV27	TRBJ2-1	.	.	TGTGCCAGCACCGCCGGGCTTGGGGAGCAGTTCTTC	CASTAGLGEQFF
TRBV7-6	TRBJ2-1	.	TRBD1	TGTGCCAGCAGCTCCGTACAGGGGAATGAGCAGTTCTTC	CASSSVQGNEQFF
TRBV20-1	TRBJ2-5	.	TRBD1	TGCAGTGCAGCTCCCGACAGGGGCGAGACCCAGTACTTC	CSAAPDRGETQYF
TRBV7-6	TRBJ2-5	.	.	TGTGCCAGCAGCTTAGCGCACCGGGAGACCCAGTACTTC	CASSLAHRETQYF
TRBV7-7	TRBJ2-4	.	TRBD1	TGTGCCAGCAGCTCCCGACAGGGCGTTTCCAAAAACATTCAGTACTTC	CASSSRQGVSKNIQYF
TRBV5-1	TRBJ2-5	.	TRBD2	TGCGCCAGCAGCTTACACAGCGGGAGACAAGAGACCCAGTACTTC	CASSLHSGRQETQYF
TRBV4-1	TRBJ2-7	.	.	TGCGCCAGCAGCCATGTGGGTTCCTTAGCGGACGAGCAGTACTTC	CASSHVGSLADEQYF
TRBV20-1	TRBJ2-7	.	.	TGCAGTTCTCTAGCCCTCCGGGCAGTCTACGAGCAGTACTTC	CSSLALRAVYEQYF
TRBV7-9	TRBJ2-7	.	.	TGTGCCAGCAGCCTCGGACCGATCGAGCAGTACTTC	CASSLGPIEQYF
TRBV28	TRBJ1-1	.	.	TGTGCCAGCAGTTTAAGCGCAGGTCCGGGCACTGAAGCTTTCTTT	CASSLSAGPGTEAFF
TRBV29-1	TRBJ2-1	many	.	TGCAGCGTTGAATCCAAGTACAATGAGCAGTTCTTC	CSVESKYNEQFF
TRBV6-5	TRBJ1-2	.	.	TGTGCCAGCAGTTACTCGATTATGATTGTGAAGTATGCCACCTTC	CASSYSIMIVKYATF
TRBV21-1	TRBJ1-4	few	.	TGTGCCAGCAGAGTTCCGGGGGTAGCTAATGAAAAACTGTTTTTT	CASRVPGVANEKLFF
TRBV9	TRBJ1-2	few	.	TGTGCCAGCAGCGATACAGCTAACTATGGCTACACCTTC	CASSDTANYGYTF